This record concerns one T cell receptor (beta chain) sequence. Its antigen is unknown. The culture ran for nine to eleven days, and then CD4+ T cells were isolated. TCRdb's table, derived via immunoSEQ multiplex PCR, lists solely in-frame clones and lacks some. The sample has about 38,000 clones; around 76% are singletons. These data come from a study of vaccination effects on CD4 cells after COVID-19. About the study: Peptides at roughly 10 ug/ml and IL-2 at about 9.3 IU/ml were added to a few million PBMC per well. Overall study results and limits: Common cold coronavirus cross-reactivity was shown by only 1 of 255 vaccine-induced clones in healthy vaccinees. There was marked clonal contraction among infection- and vaccine-induced clones late after vaccination.

V gave up 0 bases and J gave up 0 bases; unmatched junction bases: 12. There are 20 residues in the CDR3. Per the germline V gene, CDR1 is LGHNT and CDR2 is FRNRAP. The chain employs TRBV12-5 and TRBJ1-5; TRBD1 agrees at 9 bases. The sequence was obtained from a human donor who received a COVID-19 vaccine. Source: CD4+ T cells from PBMCs cultured without peptide, taken before COVID-19 vaccination. The CDR3 nucleotides read TGTGCTAGTGGTTTGGTAGTCGCGACAGGGGGTGATTATAGCAATCAGCCCCAGCATTTT. Translated: CASGLVVATGGDYSNQPQHF.